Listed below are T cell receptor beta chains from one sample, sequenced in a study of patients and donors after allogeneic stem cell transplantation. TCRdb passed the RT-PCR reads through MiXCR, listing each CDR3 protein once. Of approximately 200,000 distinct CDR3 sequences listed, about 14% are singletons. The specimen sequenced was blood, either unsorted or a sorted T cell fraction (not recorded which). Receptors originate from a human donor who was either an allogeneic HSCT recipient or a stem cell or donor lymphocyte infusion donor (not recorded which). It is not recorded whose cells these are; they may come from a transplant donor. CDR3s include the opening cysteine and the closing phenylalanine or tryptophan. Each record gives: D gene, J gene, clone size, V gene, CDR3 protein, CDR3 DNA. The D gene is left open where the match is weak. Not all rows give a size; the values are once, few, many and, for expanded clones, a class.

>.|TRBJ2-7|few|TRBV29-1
CSVGQTYEQYF
TGCAGCGTTGGACAGACCTACGAGCAGTACTTC
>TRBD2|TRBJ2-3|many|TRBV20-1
CSAGIGGNPQYF
TGCAGTGCTGGAATCGGGGGGAACCCGCAGTATTTT
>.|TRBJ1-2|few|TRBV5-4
CASSLEGSPLYGYTF
TGTGCCAGCAGCTTGGAAGGGTCCCCTCTCTATGGCTACACCTTC
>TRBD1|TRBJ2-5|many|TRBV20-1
CSAKPGTGAETQYF
TGCAGTGCCAAACCCGGGACAGGGGCAGAGACCCAGTACTTC
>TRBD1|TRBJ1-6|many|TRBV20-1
CSAAPGQGSSPLHF
TGCAGTGCTGCCCCGGGACAGGGGTCTTCACCCCTCCACTTT
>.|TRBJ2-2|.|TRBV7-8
CASNFKGPRDGELFF
TGTGCCAGCAATTTCAAAGGGCCTAGGGACGGGGAGCTGTTTTTT
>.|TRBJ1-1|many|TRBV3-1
CASIGTRGTEAFF
TGTGCCAGCATCGGGACGAGGGGCACTGAAGCTTTCTTT
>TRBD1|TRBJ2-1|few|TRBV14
CASSKDRRQFF
TGTGCCAGCAGCAAGGACAGGCGGCAGTTCTTC
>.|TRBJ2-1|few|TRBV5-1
CASSLDPRGTRNEQFF
TGCGCCAGCAGCTTGGATCCCCGGGGTACGCGGAATGAGCAGTTCTTC
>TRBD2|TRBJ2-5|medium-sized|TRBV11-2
CASSPSGVRETQYF
TGTGCCAGCAGCCCTAGCGGGGTCAGGGAGACCCAGTACTTC
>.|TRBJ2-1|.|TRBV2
CASSERQLGEQFF
TGTGCCAGCAGTGAAAGGCAGTTGGGTGAGCAGTTCTTC
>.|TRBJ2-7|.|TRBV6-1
CASSAPPPTRSYEQYF
TGTGCCAGCAGTGCCCCCCCCCCGACTAGATCCTACGAGCAGTACTTC
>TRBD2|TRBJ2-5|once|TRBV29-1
CSGSGGQETQYF
TGCAGTGGAAGCGGGGGGCAAGAGACCCAGTACTTC
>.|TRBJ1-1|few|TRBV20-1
CSASDIGSTEAFF
TGCAGTGCGTCGGACATTGGAAGTACTGAAGCTTTCTTT
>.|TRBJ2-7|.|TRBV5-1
CASSLNRDLLVEQYF
TGCGCCAGCAGCTTAAACCGGGACTTACTCGTCGAGCAGTACTTC
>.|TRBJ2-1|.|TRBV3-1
CASSRRTDYNEQFF
TGTGCCAGCAGTCGTAGGACAGACTACAATGAGCAGTTCTTC
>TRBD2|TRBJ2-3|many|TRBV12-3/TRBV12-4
CASSYTSGGSDTQYF
TGTGCCAGCAGTTATACTAGCGGGGGGTCAGATACGCAGTATTTT
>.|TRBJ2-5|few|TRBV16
CASSQTQETQYF
TGTGCCAGCAGCCAAACCCAAGAGACCCAGTACTTC
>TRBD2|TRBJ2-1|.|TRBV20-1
CSARSPSGGISNEQFF
TGCAGTGCTAGAAGTCCGAGCGGGGGTATTTCCAATGAGCAGTTCTTC
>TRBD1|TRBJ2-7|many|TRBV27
CASSVRQGPYEQYF
TGTGCCAGCAGTGTCCGACAGGGCCCCTACGAGCAGTACTTC
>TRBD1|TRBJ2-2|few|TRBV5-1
CASSRRQGADTGELFF
TGCGCCAGCAGCAGAAGACAGGGGGCTGACACCGGGGAGCTGTTTTTT
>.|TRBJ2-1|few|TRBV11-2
CASSLEGRAGRNNEQFF
TGTGCCAGCAGCTTAGAGGGAAGGGCGGGTAGAAACAATGAGCAGTTCTTC
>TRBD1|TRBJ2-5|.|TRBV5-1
CASSIGQGQQTQYF
TGCGCCAGCAGCATCGGACAGGGTCAACAGACCCAGTACTTC
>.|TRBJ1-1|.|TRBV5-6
CASSLPGGSGTEAFF
TGTGCCAGCAGCCTGCCCGGGGGGAGCGGCACTGAAGCTTTCTTT
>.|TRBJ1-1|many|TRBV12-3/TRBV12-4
CASSLVATEAFF
TGTGCCAGCAGTTTGGTCGCGACTGAAGCTTTCTTT
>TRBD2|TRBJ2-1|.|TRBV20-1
CSASPGGRYNEQFF
TGCAGTGCTAGTCCCGGCGGGAGGTACAATGAGCAGTTCTTC
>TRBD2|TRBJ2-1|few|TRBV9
CASSKSGGAMNNEQFF
TGTGCCAGCAGTAAGAGCGGGGGGGCTATGAACAATGAGCAGTTCTTC
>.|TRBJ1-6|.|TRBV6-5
CASSSSVYNSPLHF
TGTGCCAGCAGTTCATCTGTTTATAATTCACCCCTCCACTTT
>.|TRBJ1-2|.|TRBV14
CASSQGRGGYGYTF
TGTGCCAGCAGCCAAGGCCGGGGGGGCTATGGCTACACCTTC
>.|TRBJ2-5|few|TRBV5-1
CASSLDRRGETQYF
TGCGCCAGCAGCCTTGACAGAAGGGGAGAGACCCAGTACTTC
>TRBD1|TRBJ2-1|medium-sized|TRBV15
CATSRGQQGNEQFF
TGTGCCACCAGCCGGGGACAGCAGGGCAATGAGCAGTTCTTC
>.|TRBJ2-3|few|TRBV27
CASRPSDRDTQYF
TGTGCCAGCAGGCCTTCCGACAGAGATACGCAGTATTTT
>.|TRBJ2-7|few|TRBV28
CASRSEYEQYF
TGTGCCAGCCGCTCTGAGTACGAGCAGTACTTC
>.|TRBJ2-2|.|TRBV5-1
CASFGPGELFF
TGCGCCAGTTTTGGGCCCGGGGAGCTGTTTTTT
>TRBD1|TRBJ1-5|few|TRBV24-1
CATSDTTGTGPYSNQPQHF
TGTGCCACCAGTGACACCACCGGGACAGGGCCTTATAGCAATCAGCCCCAGCATTTT
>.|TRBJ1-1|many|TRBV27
CASTRSGAFLGTEAFF
TGTGCCAGCACCCGATCCGGGGCGTTTCTGGGCACTGAAGCTTTCTTT
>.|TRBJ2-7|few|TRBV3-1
CASSQGRGPGYEQYF
TGTGCCAGCAGCCAAGGGAGGGGACCAGGATACGAGCAGTACTTC